This T cell receptor beta chain is drawn from a study of graft-versus-host responses after intestinal transplantation (dated by TCRdb to the early 2020s). About the study as a whole: Multivisceral, liver-intestinal, or isolated intestinal transplants were received by the recipients. Every recipient was given anti-thymocyte globulin induction, followed by 2 to 3 years of maintenance tacrolimus and steroids. After intestinal transplantation, graft-versus-host and host-versus-graft alloreactive T cell clones in the graft, circulation and bone marrow were tracked using bulk TCR-beta CDR3 sequencing. Alloreactive clones were identified by sequencing pre-transplant mixed lymphocyte reaction products and comparing these products with unstimulated pre-transplant donor and recipient T cells. A cohort of approximately 24 intestinal transplant recipients, including one retransplant, was enrolled, and a few patients lacking pretransplant specimens were excluded. Donor T cell macrochimerism was defined as a peak of at least 4% donor T cells among recipient peripheral blood mononuclear cells. Samples from three later patients were sequenced in-house on an Illumina MiSeq with MiXCR processing rather than by the commercial service.

To note about this clone: Its antigen is still unknown. Nothing much larger sits one base from this clone, and base qualities are not available.

After transplant, bone marrow was aspirated from the posterior iliac crest or from another site selected by the physician. Libraries came from the immunoSEQ multiplex PCR assay. For most patients, high-throughput TCR-beta CDR3 sequencing of genomic DNA was performed by Adaptive Biotechnologies. On the study's bioinformatics: Adaptive's ImmunoSEQ software supplied the TCR sequencing data for around 19 patients, while MiXCR and VDJtools were used to process a few other patients. CDR3 nucleotide sequences shared between donor and recipient were removed because the origin of such sequences could not be assigned. Alloreactive clones required at least 2-fold expansion over unstimulated cells and minimum CFSE-low frequency of 0.002% (template counts) or 0.001% (read counts). Clones were considered mappable if detected in sequenced pre-transplant spleen, lymph node, or MLR CFSE-low populations of the donor or recipient. The cumulative frequency of alloreactive clones was calculated as a percentage of all sequences, weighted by copy number. TCRdb holds this immuneACCESS table with in-frame rearrangements only. Some clones are missing; in checked studies, unresolved V genes explain under half, and the rest has no known cause. D and trimming were read from the DNA, whereas the V and J calls and clone size are those reported in that table. The sample has almost 70,000 clones on record, approximately 92% of them singletons. The top ten clones comprise approximately 6.3% of the sample.

The germline V gene sets CDR1 to SGDLS and CDR2 to YYNGEE. The CDR3 contains 15 residues, cysteine and phenylalanine counted. Just CDR3 DNA is preserved here, 45 bases in frame from base 1. Unmatched junction bases come to 9, with V trimmed by 4 bases and J by 4 bases. Paper-wide results and their limitations: Peak levels of circulating GvH clones were associated with declines in HvG clones early after transplant. The conclusions were limited by the relatively low number and heterogeneity of the intestinal transplant patients. GvH clones were detected in recipient bone marrow, and some appeared earlier in ileal mucosa or blood, consistent with an intestinal mucosal origin. Patients with donor T cell macrochimerism had high GvH to HvG T cell clonal ratios in their allografts.

Sample: bone marrow, taken 700 to 850 days after intestinal transplantation. The receptor comes from a human patient who received an intestinal transplant, so some T cells may come from the graft donor. In this chain, TRBV9 is recombined with TRBJ2-7, and TRBD2 aligns with 9 junction nucleotides. This receptor has the CDR3 CASSTGTSILYEQYF. Read as DNA, the sequence is TGTGCCAGCAGCACCGGGACTAGCATCTTGTACGAGCAGTACTTC.